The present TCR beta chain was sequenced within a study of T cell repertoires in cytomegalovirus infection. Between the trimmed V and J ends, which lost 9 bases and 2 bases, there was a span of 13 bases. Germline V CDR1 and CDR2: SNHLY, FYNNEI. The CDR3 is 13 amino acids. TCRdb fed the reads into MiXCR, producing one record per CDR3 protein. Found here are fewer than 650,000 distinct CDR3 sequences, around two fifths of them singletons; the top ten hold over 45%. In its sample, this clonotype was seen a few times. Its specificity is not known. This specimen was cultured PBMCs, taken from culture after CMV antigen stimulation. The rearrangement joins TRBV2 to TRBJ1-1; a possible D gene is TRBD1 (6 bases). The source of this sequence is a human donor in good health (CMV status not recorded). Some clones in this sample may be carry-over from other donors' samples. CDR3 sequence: CAREGGINTEAFF. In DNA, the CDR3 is TGTGCCAGGGAGGGGGGAATCAACACTGAAGCTTTCTTT.